This record covers a single T cell receptor (beta chain). The antigen is unknown. The CDR3 has 15 residues. With 6 bases removed from V and 3 bases from J, the gap between germline ends came to 18 bases. Per the germline V gene, CDR1 is SGHRS and CDR2 is YFSETQ. This PCR relied on a set of 60 Vbeta primers and 13 Jbeta primers. Produced via immunoSEQ multiplex PCR; TCRdb's table is partial and in-frame only. The sample gives some 170,000 clones, around 79% of which show up once; almost 6.5% is in the top ten. The source of the sample is a study of cytomegalovirus exposure and HLA in healthy donors. Points from the study as a whole: It was reportedly the case that the classifier diagnosed cytomegalovirus status with high specificity and sensitivity. Excluded: some indistinguishable V segments such as TRBV6-2 and TRBV6-3. In vitro, three CMV-associated chains proved specific for CMV antigens.

The sequenced material came from PBMCs. The chain couples TRBV5-1 to TRBJ1-1, with D possibly matching TRBD1 (6 bases). The source is a man between 40 and 49 years old in good health and CMV-seropositive. CDR3 bases: TGCGCCAGCAAAAGTGACAGGCTAGGGTACACTGAAGCTTTCTTT. This sequence encodes CASKSDRLGYTEAFF.